The subject of this entry is one T cell receptor beta chain. The identical CDR3 is also encoded by other nucleotide sequences in the sample. Seattle enrolled patients during active infection and tracked them longitudinally. Original methodology: Amplification of reference gene primers was used by the study to estimate nucleated cell counts. The protocol was immunoSEQ multiplex PCR, while the TCRdb copy is restricted to in-frame clones and leaves out a portion. The V and J calls and clone size were taken over from that table, and D and trimming were inferred from the DNA. Of about 160,000 clones detected, 92% appear once; the ten largest clones hold 4.8%. These data belong to a study of blood T cell repertoires in COVID-19. In the study overall: From the United States, Italy and Spain came samples of acute and convalescent COVID-19. T cells, B-cell-depleted T cells, or PBMCs supplied cDNA or gDNA.

From germline, CDR1 is KGHSH and CDR2 LQKENI. Deletions cut 3 bases from V and 5 bases from J, with 10 bases between. This CDR3 has 13 amino acids. This TCR derives from a young man with COVID-19, enrolled during active disease. This chain uses TRBV18 with TRBJ1-1; D may be TRBD1 (5 bases). The material sequenced was peripheral blood. The CDR3: CASSPREGTEAFF. The DNA for the CDR3 is TGTGCCAGCTCACCCAGGGAGGGGACTGAAGCTTTCTTT.